These 18 T cell receptor beta chains were all obtained from the same sample, sequenced in a study of T cells in Graves' hyperthyroidism and ophthalmopathy. The TCR beta CDR3 regions underwent amplification using RNA transcripts as the source. TCR CDR3 underwent first-round RT-PCR with the HTBI primer set. One entry per CDR3 protein, called by TCRdb with MiXCR from the multiplex PCR reads. The sample records about 260,000 distinct CDR3 sequences, roughly 17% being singletons. The sample comprised blood. The origin of the receptors is a woman aged 18-30 years with Graves' ophthalmopathy.

This clonotype was found many times. The chain has TRBV5-8 and TRBJ1-2, with D unclear. V lost 4 bases, J lost 5 bases, and 9 bases lay in between. The CDR3 runs 12 residues. CDR1 is SGHTS and CDR2 is YDEGEE in the germline V gene. The CDR3 bases are TGTGCCAGCAGCCGATTCTTGTATGGCTACACCTTC. This encodes CASSRFLYGYTF.

This clonotype was seen repeatedly, ten times or more. The CDR3 DNA is TGTGCCAGCAGCCCTCTAGCGGGAGGTCCCAACGAGCAGTACTTC. The encoded protein is CASSPLAGGPNEQYF. The gene calls are TRBV12-3 or TRBV12-4 and TRBJ2-7; 11 bases agree with TRBD2. The V segment lost 6 bases and the J segment 5 bases; nucleotides outside the gene matches: 9. The length of the CDR3 is 15 residues.

This clonotype was recorded many times. This sequence joins TRBV27 and TRBJ1-1, with D maybe TRBD1 (5 bases). V was clipped by 4 bases and J by 5 bases, with 8 bases between them. The CDR3 contains 12 residues. Germline V gene lookup returns CDR1 MNHEY and CDR2 SMNVEV (reference sequence). CDR3 bases: TGTGCCAGCAGTTCAACAGGTACTGAAGCTTTCTTT. Protein sequence: CASSSTGTEAFF.

This clonotype has ten or more counts. The chain employs TRBV12-5 and TRBJ1-5; 9 bases are shared with TRBD1. Germline CDR1 and CDR2: LGHNT and FRNRAP. J gave up 7 bases and V 5 bases, and 9 bases lay outside the gene matches. The CDR3 is 15 amino acids. CDR3 bases: TGTGCTAGTGGTATCCCGGACAGGGGTCGGCAGCCCCAGCATTTT. It yields the protein CASGIPDRGRQPQHF.

This clonotype was recorded at least ten times. The chain has TRBV27 and TRBJ2-7, with D possibly matching TRBD1 (5 bases). Germline assignment: CDR1 MNHEY and CDR2 SMNVEV (reference sequence). The ends were cut back, 6 bases at V and 2 bases at J, with 11 bases in the middle. This CDR3 comprises 13 residues. Here the CDR3 DNA reads TGTGCCAGCAGCCGCGACAGTACCTACGAGCAGTACTTC. The encoded protein is CASSRDSTYEQYF.

This clonotype was recorded at least ten times. V and J are TRBV7-3 and TRBJ2-1, with D perhaps assigned TRBD1 or TRBD2 (5 bases each). The CDR3 consists of 15 residues. The germline V and J ends were trimmed by 5 bases and 4 bases, with 15 bases remaining between them. Germline-derived CDR1 and CDR2 are SGHTA and FQGTGA. Written as DNA, the CDR3 is TGTGCCAGCAGCCCATCCGGGACCCTTTACAATGAGCAGTTCTTC. Its protein product is CASSPSGTLYNEQFF.

This clonotype appeared a few times. The chain carries TRBV4-2 and TRBJ2-1; TRBD2 aligns across 9 bases. With V trimmed by 0 bases and J by 1 base, 4 bases remained unmatched. The CDR3 spans 17 residues. Germline V gene data show CDR1 as LGHNA and CDR2 as YNFKEQ. CDR3 protein: CASSQDGTSKSYNEQFF. CDR3 nucleotide sequence: TGTGCCAGCAGCCAAGATGGGACTAGCAAGTCCTACAATGAGCAGTTCTTC.

This clonotype was seen a handful of times. The rearrangement links TRBV20-1 to TRBJ1-4, with D possibly matching TRBD1 (5 bases). The V and J ends lost 0 bases and 10 bases respectively, with 21 bases between them. The CDR3 runs to 16 residues. From germline, CDR1 is DFQATT and CDR2 SNEGSKA (reference sequence). CDR3: CSARDHGTIKSGKLFF. DNA for the CDR3: TGCAGTGCTAGAGATCACGGGACGATCAAATCGGGAAAACTGTTTTTT.

This rearrangement joins TRBV7-9 to TRBJ1-1, with D uncertain. Trimming took off 4 bases at V and 2 bases at J, with 14 bases between the two ends. The CDR3 spans 15 residues. Germline CDR1 and CDR2: SEHNR and FQNEAQ (reference sequence). CDR3: CASSSSQDFNTEAFF. CDR3 sequence (DNA): TGTGCCAGCAGCTCCTCGCAGGACTTTAACACTGAAGCTTTCTTT. The entire variable domain, with the rest obtained from reference TRBV7-9 and TRBJ1-1, is as follows: DTGVSQNPRHKITKRGQNVTFRCDPISEHNRLYWYRQTLGQGPEFLTYFQNEAQLEKSRLLSDRFSAERPKGSFSTLEIQRTEQGDSAMYLCASSSSQDFNTEAFFGQGTRLTVV.

At least ten counts were recorded for this clonotype. The rearrangement uses TRBV13 and TRBJ1-1; D is perhaps TRBD1 (6 bases). The germline CDR1 and CDR2 sequences are PRHDT and FYEKMQ (reference sequence). This CDR3 contains 17 residues. Trimming removed 4 bases from V and 1 base from J, with 19 bases in between. CDR3 sequence: CASSSPGTTLENTEAFF. CDR3 DNA sequence: TGTGCCAGCAGCTCCCCGGGGACAACCCTGGAGAACACTGAAGCTTTCTTT.

This clonotype was picked up many times. The chain is built from TRBV12-5 and TRBJ1-1; no definite D call. Germline lookup yields CDR1 LGHNT and CDR2 FRNRAP. V was cut by 0 bases and J by 8 bases, with 13 bases left in between. The CDR3 sequence is 14 residues long. Here the CDR3 reads CASGLVVSPSEAFF. Written as DNA, the CDR3 is TGTGCTAGTGGTTTGGTTGTCTCCCCCTCCGAAGCTTTCTTT. The complete variable domain, with remaining parts taken from reference TRBV12-5 and TRBJ1-1, reads DARVTQTPRHKVTEMGQEVTMRCQPILGHNTVFWYRQTMMQGLELLAYFRNRAPLDDSGMPKDRFSAEMPDATLATLKIQPSEPRDSAVYFCASGLVVSPSEAFFGQGTRLTVV.

This clonotype was detected ten times or more. The chain combines TRBV3-1 with TRBJ2-1; D remains unclear. CDR3 length: 13 amino acids. V shed 4 bases and J shed 7 bases, with 11 bases lying between them. Germline CDR1 reads LGHDT; CDR2 reads YNNKEL (reference sequence). Written as DNA, the CDR3 is TGTGCCAGCAGCCCCCCGGCACGTAATGAGCAGTTCTTC. It encodes CASSPPARNEQFF.

This clonotype was seen only a few times. Just one base apart from a much larger clone, this may be a read error. V gene TRBV10-1 combines with J gene TRBJ1-1; no definite D call. Germline CDR1 reads WNHNN; CDR2 reads SYGVQD (reference sequence). This CDR3 is 13 amino acids long. CDR3 DNA sequence: TGCGCCGGCAGTGAGCAGGCATACACTGAAGCTTTCTTT. Residues: CAGSEQAYTEAFF.

This clonotype was counted ten times or more. The chain combines TRBV5-1 with TRBJ2-5, with TRBD2 matching over 14 bases. V was pared by 3 bases and J by 4 bases, with 11 bases of the junction left unmatched. The CDR3 length is 18 residues. Germline CDR1 and CDR2: SGHRS and YFSETQ. The DNA for the CDR3 is TGCGCCAGCAGCTCAAAGACTAGCGGGAGGGCCTATGGAGAGACCCAGTACTTC. Amino acid sequence: CASSSKTSGRAYGETQYF.

This clonotype has a count of ten or more. The rearrangement joins TRBV28 to TRBJ2-5; D not certain. Deletions cut 10 bases from V and 1 base from J, with 10 bases between. Per the germline V gene, CDR1 is MDHEN and CDR2 is SYDVKM. The CDR3 extends over 12 amino acids. CDR3 sequence: CATSTSQETQYF. The CDR3, as DNA: TGTGCCACCTCCACCTCCCAAGAGACCCAGTACTTC. Full variable domain (remainder filled in from reference TRBV28 and TRBJ2-5): DVKVTQSSRYLVKRTGEKVFLECVQDMDHENMFWYRQDPGLGLRLIYFSYDVKMKEKGDIPEGYSVSREKKERFSLILESASTNQTSMYLCATSTSQETQYFGPGTRLLVL.

This clonotype was recorded many times. The chain combines TRBV28 with TRBJ1-2; TRBD1 agrees at 7 bases. Germline trimming cut 4 bases from V and 8 bases from J; bases unmatched to any gene: 19. This CDR3 has 17 amino acids. Germline V lookup: CDR1 MDHEN, CDR2 SYDVKM. The CDR3 DNA reads as TGTGCCAGCAGTTACTATTTTACCGGGACAGCTTCTAGAGGCTACACCTTC. Encoded protein: CASSYYFTGTASRGYTF.

There are many counts of this clonotype. The chain uses TRBV20-1 and TRBJ1-1, with a weak D call TRBD1 (6 bases). Germline CDR1 is DFQATT and CDR2 is SNEGSKA (reference sequence). This CDR3 has 14 amino acids. Trimming pared 0 bases from V and 0 bases from J, leaving 8 bases between. DNA of the CDR3: TGCAGTGCTAGAGACGGGGGCCTGAACACTGAAGCTTTCTTT. Its translation is CSARDGGLNTEAFF.

The chain links TRBV7-6 to TRBJ1-3, with 7 bases aligning to TRBD1. The germline V gene encodes CDR1 SGHVS and CDR2 FNYEAQ. J lost 0 bases, V lost 1 base, and 15 bases had no gene match. The CDR3 is 20 amino acids. The CDR3 DNA reads as TGTGCCAGCAGCTTAGGAGGGACAGATCTTAGGGCGCTCTCTGGAAACACCATATATTTT. This encodes CASSLGGTDLRALSGNTIYF.